This T cell receptor beta chain was sequenced for a study of blood T cell repertoires in COVID-19. In the study overall: Whether acute or convalescent, the COVID-19 samples came from the United States, Italy and Spain.

TCRdb keeps only in-frame clones here, not all; method: immunoSEQ multiplex PCR. This sample has about 360,000 clones, with around 87% found just once. Self-reported history from a screening survey and questionnaire set each donor's cohort. The recovered donors of Cohort 3 showed two negative PCRs, clearance, or symptom resolution. Trimming at V came to 4 bases and at J to 8 bases, leaving 12 bases not matched to a gene. The CDR3 runs to 16 residues. In germline, CDR1 is SEHNR, CDR2 FQNEAQ (reference sequence). Sequencing used PBMCs or T cells enriched from blood (not recorded which). The sequence was obtained from a man under 40 who had recovered from COVID-19. The chain carries TRBV7-9 and TRBJ1-4; 8 nucleotides match TRBD1. CDR3 region: CASSSDRGQEHEKLFF. For the CDR3, the DNA is TGTGCCAGCAGCTCCGACCGGGGACAGGAGCACGAAAAACTGTTTTTT.